These 3 T cell receptor beta chains came from one sample sequenced in a study of T-cell memory formation after mild COVID-19. TCRdb re-analysed the 5' RACE reads in MiXCR, keeping a single row per CDR3 protein. This sample yields approximately 340,000 distinct CDR3 sequences, of which 15% to 20% are seen a single time; around 24% belongs to the top ten. Source material: PBMCs or a T cell subset sorted from them (not recorded which). The receptors come from a man in his late teens or twenties who had mild COVID-19 (a few samples of this study predate the infection). Cell type and time point are not known.

This clonotype was observed a few times. The chain employs TRBV6-5 and TRBJ1-1; the D gene is possibly TRBD1 (5 bases). Trimming pared 2 bases from V and 5 bases from J, leaving 12 bases between. This CDR3 has 14 residues. CDR1 is MNHEY, CDR2 SVGAGI, per germline. The CDR3: CASSYGQGTTEAFF. The CDR3 coding sequence is TGTGCCAGCAGTTACGGTCAGGGAACGACTGAAGCTTTCTTT.

The genes are TRBV20-1 and TRBJ2-3; D gene uncertain. In germline, CDR1 is DFQATT, CDR2 SNEGSKA (reference sequence). The V and J ends lost 7 bases and 2 bases respectively, with 13 bases between them. The CDR3 loop spans 13 amino acids. CDR3 bases: TGCAGTGTTGACACCGCTAACACAGATACGCAGTATTTT. Its translation: CSVDTANTDTQYF.

This chain joins TRBV5-1 and TRBJ1-1; 7 nucleotides line up with TRBD1. The CDR3 has 13 residues. V was pared by 7 bases and J by 8 bases, with 11 bases of the junction left unmatched. In germline, CDR1 is SGHRS, CDR2 YFSETQ. The DNA for the CDR3 is TGCGCCAGCGCGGCCACAGGGGCCCCCGAAGCTTTCTTT. Translating gives CASAATGAPEAFF.